This T cell receptor beta chain is from a study of T cell responses to AZD1222 COVID-19 vaccine. The CDR3 loop spans 14 amino acids. Germline loops: CDR1 SQVTM, CDR2 ANQGSEA. Trimming took 7 bases from V and 0 from J, leaving 15 bases between them. Generated by immunoSEQ multiplex PCR, the TCRdb table keeps only in-frame clones and is missing some. The data hold 90,000 to 130,000 clones, with 88% observed a single time. This clone is a singleton in its sample. This clonotype originated in an adult in good health. V and J are TRBV29-1 and TRBJ1-2; a possible D gene is TRBD1 (5 bases). Sample: peripheral blood, taken on day 0 of AZD1222 vaccination. CDR3 DNA sequence: TGCAGCGGGGGACCGCCGGGAGCTAACTATGGCTACACCTTC. This encodes CSGGPPGANYGYTF.